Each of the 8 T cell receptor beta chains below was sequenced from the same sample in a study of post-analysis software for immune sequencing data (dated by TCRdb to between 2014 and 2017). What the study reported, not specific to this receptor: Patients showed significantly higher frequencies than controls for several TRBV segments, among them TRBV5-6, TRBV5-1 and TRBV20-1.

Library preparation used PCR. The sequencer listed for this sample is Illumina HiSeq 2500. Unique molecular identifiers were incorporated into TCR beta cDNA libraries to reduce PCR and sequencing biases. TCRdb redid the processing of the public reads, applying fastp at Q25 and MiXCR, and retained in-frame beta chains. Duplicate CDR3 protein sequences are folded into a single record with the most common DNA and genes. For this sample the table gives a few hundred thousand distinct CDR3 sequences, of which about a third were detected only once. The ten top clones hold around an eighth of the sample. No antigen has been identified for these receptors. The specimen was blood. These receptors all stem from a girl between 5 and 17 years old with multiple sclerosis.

CDR3 protein: CASSLVFERRGGPGQPQHF. In DNA, the CDR3 is TGTGCCAGCAGCTTAGTGTTCGAGCGAAGGGGGGGCCCGGGACAGCCCCAGCATTTT. The rearrangement uses TRBV7-8 and TRBJ1-5, with D possibly being TRBD1 (6 bases). This CDR3 comprises 19 residues. Trimming took off 1 base at V and 7 bases at J, with 26 bases between the two ends. Germline V gene lookup returns CDR1 SGHVS and CDR2 FQNEAQ.

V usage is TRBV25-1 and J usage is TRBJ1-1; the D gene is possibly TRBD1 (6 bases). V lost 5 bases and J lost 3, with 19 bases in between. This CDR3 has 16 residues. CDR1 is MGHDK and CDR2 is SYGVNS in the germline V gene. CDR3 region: CASSPLGGSYYTEAFF. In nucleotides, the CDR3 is TGTGCCAGCAGTCCGTTAGGGGGATCCTACTACACTGAAGCTTTCTTT.

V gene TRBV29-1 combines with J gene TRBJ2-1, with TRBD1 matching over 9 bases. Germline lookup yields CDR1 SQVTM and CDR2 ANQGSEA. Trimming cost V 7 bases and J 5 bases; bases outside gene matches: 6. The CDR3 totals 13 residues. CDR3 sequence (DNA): TGCAGCGGGGGACAGGGCGAAAACAATGAGCAGTTCTTC. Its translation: CSGGQGENNEQFF.

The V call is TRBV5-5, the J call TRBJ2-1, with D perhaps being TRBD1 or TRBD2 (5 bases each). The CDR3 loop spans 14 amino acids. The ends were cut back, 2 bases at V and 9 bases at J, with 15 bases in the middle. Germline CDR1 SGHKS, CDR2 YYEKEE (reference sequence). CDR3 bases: TGTGCCAGCAGCTTAGGGACCAGCGGAGGTGAGCAGTTCTTC. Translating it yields CASSLGTSGGEQFF.

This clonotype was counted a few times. CDR3 bases: TGTGCTAGTGGTTTGCAGGGGGCTTGGTCACCCCTCCACTTT. Amino acid sequence: CASGLQGAWSPLHF. V usage is TRBV12-5 and J usage is TRBJ1-6; 8 bases match TRBD1. The CDR3 sequence is 14 residues long. Germline V gene sequence: CDR1 LGHNT, CDR2 FRNRAP. With V trimmed by 2 bases and J by 10 bases, 4 bases remained unmatched.

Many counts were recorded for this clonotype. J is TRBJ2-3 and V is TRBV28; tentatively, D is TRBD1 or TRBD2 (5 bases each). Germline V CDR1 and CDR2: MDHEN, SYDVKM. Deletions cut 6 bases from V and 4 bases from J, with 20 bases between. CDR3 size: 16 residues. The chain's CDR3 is CASSLLGLLGADTQYF. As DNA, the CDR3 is TGTGCCAGCAGCCTCCTGGGCCTTCTGGGGGCAGATACGCAGTATTTT.

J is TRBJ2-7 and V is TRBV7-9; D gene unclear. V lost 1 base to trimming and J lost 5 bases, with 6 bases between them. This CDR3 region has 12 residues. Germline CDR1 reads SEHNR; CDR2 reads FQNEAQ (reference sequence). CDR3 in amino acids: CASSLDRHEQYF. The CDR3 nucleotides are TGTGCCAGCAGCTTAGACCGGCACGAGCAGTACTTC.

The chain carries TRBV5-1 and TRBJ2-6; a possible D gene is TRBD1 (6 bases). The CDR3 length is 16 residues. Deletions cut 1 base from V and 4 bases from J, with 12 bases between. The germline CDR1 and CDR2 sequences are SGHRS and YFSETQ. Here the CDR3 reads CASSLNRAPGANVLTF. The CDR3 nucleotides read TGCGCCAGCAGCTTGAACAGGGCCCCAGGGGCCAACGTCCTGACTTTC.